This T cell receptor (beta chain) was documented in a study of blood T cells in healthy people across ages. Study results and limitations: In the absence of known donor CMV status, changes in expanded clonotypes were possibly confounded.

CDR3 length: 16 amino acids. Comments on this clonotype: Its antigen is not identified.

Primers used in a second PCR of roughly 7 to 12 cycles were a sample-barcoded 5' primer and a J-beta primer mix. Tags on each cDNA molecule came from a template-switch adaptor with 12 random nucleotides. TCRdb processed the 5' RACE reads anew with MiXCR; each CDR3 protein has one entry. The repertoire includes about 780,000 distinct CDR3 sequences, about 46% of them detected once, and around a sixth sits in the top ten. This rearrangement joins TRBV21-1 to TRBJ2-3; the table calls TRBD2, which could not be checked here. TRBV21-1 represents a pseudogene. The receptor was derived from a man aged 80 or over in good health. Sequencing was performed on blood. CDR3 in amino acids: CASSKLLAGMTDTQYF. The CDR3 DNA follows: TGTGCCAGCAGCAAACTTCTAGCGGGGATGACAGATACGCAGTATTTT.